This T cell receptor beta chain is drawn from a study of CD8 T cells in ankylosing spondylitis. Via MiXCR, TCRdb re-called the 5' RACE reads, giving one row per CDR3 protein. The sample carries around 440,000 distinct CDR3 sequences, about 15% recorded once. The germline CDR1 and CDR2 sequences are KGHSH and LQKENI. The CDR3 consists of 18 residues. The V and J ends lost 2 bases and 5 bases, in that order; junction bases with no gene match: 11. Study-wide results and limits: Matched synovial fluid from ankylosing spondylitis patients was reported to be enriched for disease-linked clones. Typical of ankylosing spondylitis blood, it appeared, was a TCR beta motif of fewer than ten highly homologous variants.

This clonotype was seen a handful of times. Its antigen is unknown. The genes are TRBV18 and TRBJ1-5, with 11 bases that match TRBD1. The TCR comes from a male donor with ankylosing spondylitis. The material sequenced was blood, either unsorted or a sorted T cell fraction (not recorded which). This CDR3 reads CASSPTRDRGLGHQPQHF. The CDR3 nucleotides read TGTGCCAGCTCACCAACCCGGGACAGGGGGTTAGGACATCAGCCCCAGCATTTT.